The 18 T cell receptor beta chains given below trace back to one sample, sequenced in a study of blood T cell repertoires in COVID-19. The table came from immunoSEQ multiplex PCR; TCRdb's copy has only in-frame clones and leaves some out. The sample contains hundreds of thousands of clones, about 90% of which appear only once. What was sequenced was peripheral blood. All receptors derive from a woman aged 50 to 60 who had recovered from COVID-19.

This CDR3 is CASETIEGGYNEQFF. DNA for the CDR3: TGTGCCAGCGAGACGATCGAGGGAGGATACAATGAGCAGTTCTTC. The J gene is TRBJ2-1, the V gene TRBV2; D is possibly TRBD2 (6 bases). This CDR3 is built from 15 residues. Germline V gene data show CDR1 as SNHLY and CDR2 as FYNNEI. V was shortened by 8 bases and J by 4 bases, with 18 bases between the two germline ends.

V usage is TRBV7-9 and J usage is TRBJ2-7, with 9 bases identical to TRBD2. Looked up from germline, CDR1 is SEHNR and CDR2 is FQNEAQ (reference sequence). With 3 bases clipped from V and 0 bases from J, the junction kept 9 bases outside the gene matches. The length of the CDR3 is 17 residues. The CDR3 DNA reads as TGTGCCAGCAGCTTCAGTCAGGGTAGCGGGAGCTCCTACGAGCAGTACTTC. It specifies CASSFSQGSGSSYEQYF.

The CDR3 loop reads CAWTSVNNYGYTF. The DNA for the CDR3 is TGTGCCTGGACTTCTGTTAATAACTATGGCTACACCTTC. J is TRBJ1-2 and V is TRBV30; D unclear. The CDR3 is made up of 13 amino acids. Germline V gene lookup returns CDR1 GTSNPN and CDR2 SVGIG (reference sequence). V was pared by 4 bases and J by 1 base, with 10 bases between.

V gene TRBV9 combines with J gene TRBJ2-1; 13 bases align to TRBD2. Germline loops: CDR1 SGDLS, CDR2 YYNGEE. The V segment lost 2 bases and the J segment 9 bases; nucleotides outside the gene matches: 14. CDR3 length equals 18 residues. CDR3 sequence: CASSVRPTGTSGAVEQFF. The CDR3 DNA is TGTGCCAGCAGCGTCCGCCCGACCGGGACTAGCGGGGCCGTTGAGCAGTTCTTC.

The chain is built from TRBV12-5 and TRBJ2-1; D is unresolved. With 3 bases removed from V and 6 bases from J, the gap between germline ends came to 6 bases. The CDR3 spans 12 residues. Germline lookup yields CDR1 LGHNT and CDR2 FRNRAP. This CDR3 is CASGFLSNEQFF. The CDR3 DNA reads TGTGCTAGTGGTTTCCTTAGCAATGAGCAGTTCTTC.

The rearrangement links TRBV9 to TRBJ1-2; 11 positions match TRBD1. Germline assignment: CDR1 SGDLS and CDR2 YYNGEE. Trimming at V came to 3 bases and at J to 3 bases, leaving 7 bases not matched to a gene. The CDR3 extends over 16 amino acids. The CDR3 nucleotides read TGTGCCAGCAGCGGACCGGGACAGGGGGAAGACTATGGCTACACCTTC. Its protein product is CASSGPGQGEDYGYTF.

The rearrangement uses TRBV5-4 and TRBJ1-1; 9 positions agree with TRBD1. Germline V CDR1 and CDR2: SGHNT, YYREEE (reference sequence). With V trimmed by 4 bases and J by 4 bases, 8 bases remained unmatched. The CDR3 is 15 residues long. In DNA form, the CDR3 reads TGTGCCAGCAGCGACGGAAGACAGGGGGGCACTGAAGCTTTCTTT. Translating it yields CASSDGRQGGTEAFF.

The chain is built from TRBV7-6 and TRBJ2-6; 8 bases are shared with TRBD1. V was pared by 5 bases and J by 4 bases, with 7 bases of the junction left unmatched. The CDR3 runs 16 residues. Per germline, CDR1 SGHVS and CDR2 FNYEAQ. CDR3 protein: CASSLTGGSGANVLTF. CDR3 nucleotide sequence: TGTGCCAGCAGCCTAACAGGGGGATCGGGGGCCAACGTCCTGACTTTC.

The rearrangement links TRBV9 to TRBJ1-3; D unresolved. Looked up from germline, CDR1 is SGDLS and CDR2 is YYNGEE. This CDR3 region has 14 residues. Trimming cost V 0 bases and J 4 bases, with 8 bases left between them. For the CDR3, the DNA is TGTGCCAGCAGCGTAGCAGGCAGAGGAAACACCATATATTTT. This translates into CASSVAGRGNTIYF.

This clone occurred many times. CDR3 DNA: TGCAGCGTTGCCGGGACACCCTATGGCTACACCTTC. Translation gives CSVAGTPYGYTF. V usage is TRBV29-1 and J usage is TRBJ1-2, with D possibly being TRBD1 (6 bases). This CDR3 is 12 amino acids long. Trimming cost V 4 bases and J 4 bases, with 10 bases left between them. Germline values: CDR1 SQVTM, CDR2 ANQGSEA.

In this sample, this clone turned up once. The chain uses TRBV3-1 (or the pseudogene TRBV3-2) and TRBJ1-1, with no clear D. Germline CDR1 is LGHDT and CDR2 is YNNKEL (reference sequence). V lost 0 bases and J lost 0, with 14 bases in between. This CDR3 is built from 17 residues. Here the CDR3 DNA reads TGTGCCAGCAGCCAAGATCTGTGTTATTACATGAACACTGAAGCTTTCTTT. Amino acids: CASSQDLCYYMNTEAFF.

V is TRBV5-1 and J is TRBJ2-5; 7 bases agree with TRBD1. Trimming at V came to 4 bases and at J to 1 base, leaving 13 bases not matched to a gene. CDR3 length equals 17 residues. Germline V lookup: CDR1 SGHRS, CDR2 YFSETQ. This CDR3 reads CASSRNRARDSQETQYF. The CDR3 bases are TGCGCCAGCAGCCGAAATAGAGCCCGGGACAGCCAAGAGACCCAGTACTTC.

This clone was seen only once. CDR3 bases: TGTGCCAGCAGTTACTCGGCGGGGGCCATTAATGAAAAACTGTTTTTT. Protein sequence: CASSYSAGAINEKLFF. This chain connects TRBV6-5 to TRBJ1-4; weak D call: TRBD1 (6 bases). Trimming removed 0 bases from V and 4 bases from J, with 12 bases in between. This CDR3 is 16 amino acids long. The germline V gene has CDR1 MNHEY and CDR2 SVGAGI.

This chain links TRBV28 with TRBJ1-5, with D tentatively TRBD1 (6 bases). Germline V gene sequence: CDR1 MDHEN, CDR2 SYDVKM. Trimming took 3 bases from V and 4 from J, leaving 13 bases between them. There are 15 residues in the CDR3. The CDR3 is CASSFGTPINQPQHF. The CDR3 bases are TGTGCCAGCAGTTTCGGGACACCGATTAATCAGCCCCAGCATTTT. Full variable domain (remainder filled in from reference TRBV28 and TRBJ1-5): DVKVTQSSRYLVKRTGEKVFLECVQDMDHENMFWYRQDPGLGLRLIYFSYDVKMKEKGDIPEGYSVSREKKERFSLILESASTNQTSMYLCASSFGTPINQPQHFGDGTRLSIL.

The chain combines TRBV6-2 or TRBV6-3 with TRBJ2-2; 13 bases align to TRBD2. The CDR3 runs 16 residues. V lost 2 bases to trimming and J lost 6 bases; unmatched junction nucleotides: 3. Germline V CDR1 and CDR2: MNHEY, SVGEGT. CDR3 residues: CASSYGLAGVSGELFF. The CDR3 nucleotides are TGTGCCAGCAGTTACGGACTAGCGGGAGTATCCGGGGAGCTGTTTTTT.

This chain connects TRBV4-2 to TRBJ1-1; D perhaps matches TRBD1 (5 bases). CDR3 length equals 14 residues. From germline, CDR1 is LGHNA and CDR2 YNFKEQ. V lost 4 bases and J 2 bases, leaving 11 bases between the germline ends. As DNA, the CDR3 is TGTGCCAGCAGCCTCGGGACTGCTAACACTGAAGCTTTCTTT. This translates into CASSLGTANTEAFF.

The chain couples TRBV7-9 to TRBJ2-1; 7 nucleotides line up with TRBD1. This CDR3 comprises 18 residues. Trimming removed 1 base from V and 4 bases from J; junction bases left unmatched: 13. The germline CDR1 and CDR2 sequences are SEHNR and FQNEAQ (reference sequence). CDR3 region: CASSLEGHGQARYNEQFF. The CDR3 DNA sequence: TGTGCCAGCAGCTTAGAGGGGCATGGACAGGCTCGTTACAATGAGCAGTTCTTC.

The CDR3 DNA follows: TGTGCCAGCTCACCAGAGTCGGAGACCCAGTACTTC. This gives the protein CASSPESETQYF. V gene TRBV18 combines with J gene TRBJ2-5; D is ambiguous. This CDR3 is built from 12 residues. Deletions cut 2 bases from V and 5 bases from J, with 6 bases between. Per germline, CDR1 KGHSH and CDR2 LQKENI.